One TCR beta chain is described in this entry. The sample is drawn from a study of blood T cell repertoires in COVID-19. This CDR3 contains 16 residues. The ends lost 5 bases at V and 6 bases at J; junction bases unmatched: 7. Germline V gene sequence: CDR1 SGHNT, CDR2 YENEEA. Self-reported history from a screening survey and questionnaire set each donor's cohort. Study processing details: Estimated nucleated cell counts came from reference gene primer amplification. The data were produced by immunoSEQ multiplex PCR, yet TCRdb's version contains in-frame clones alone and is incomplete. D and trimming were read from the DNA, whereas the V and J calls and clone size are those reported in that table. The sample carries fewer than 300,000 clones, about nine tenths recorded once.

Material for sequencing was PBMCs or T cells enriched from blood (not recorded which). The rearrangement joins TRBV11-3 to TRBJ2-1, with 13 positions matching TRBD2. This clonotype was sampled from a woman aged 30 to 39 who had recovered from COVID-19. The CDR3 sequence is CASSRQGLAGINEQFF. CDR3 coding DNA: TGTGCCAGCAGCCGCCAGGGACTAGCGGGGATCAATGAGCAGTTCTTC.